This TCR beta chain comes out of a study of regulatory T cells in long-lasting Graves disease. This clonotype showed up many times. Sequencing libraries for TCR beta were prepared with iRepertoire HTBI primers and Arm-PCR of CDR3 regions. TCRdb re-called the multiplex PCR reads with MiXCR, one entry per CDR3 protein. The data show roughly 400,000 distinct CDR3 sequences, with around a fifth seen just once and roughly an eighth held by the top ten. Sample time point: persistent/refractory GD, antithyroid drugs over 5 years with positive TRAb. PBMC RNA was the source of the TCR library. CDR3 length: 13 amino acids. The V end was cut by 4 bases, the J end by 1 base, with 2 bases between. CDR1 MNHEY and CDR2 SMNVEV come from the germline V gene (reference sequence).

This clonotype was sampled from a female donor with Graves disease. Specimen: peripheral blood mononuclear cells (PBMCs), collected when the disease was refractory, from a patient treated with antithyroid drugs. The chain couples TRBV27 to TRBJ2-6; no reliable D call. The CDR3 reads CASSSSGANVLTF. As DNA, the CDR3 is TGTGCCAGCAGTTCTTCTGGGGCCAACGTCCTGACTTTC. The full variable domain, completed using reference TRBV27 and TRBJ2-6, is EAQVTQNPRYLITVTGKKLTVTCSQNMNHEYMSWYRQDPGLGLRQIYYSMNVEVTDKGDVPEGYKVSRKEKRNFPLILESPSPNQTSLYFCASSSSGANVLTFGAGSRLTVL.